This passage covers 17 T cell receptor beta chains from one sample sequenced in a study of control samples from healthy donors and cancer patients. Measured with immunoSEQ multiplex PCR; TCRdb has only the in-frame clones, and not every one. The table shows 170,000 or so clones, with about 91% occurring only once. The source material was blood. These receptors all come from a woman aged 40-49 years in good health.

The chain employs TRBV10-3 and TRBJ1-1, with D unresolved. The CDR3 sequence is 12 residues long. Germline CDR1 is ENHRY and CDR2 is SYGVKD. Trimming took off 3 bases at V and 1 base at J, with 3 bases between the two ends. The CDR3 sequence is CAISDTNTEAFF. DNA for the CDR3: TGTGCCATCAGTGATACGAACACTGAAGCTTTCTTT.

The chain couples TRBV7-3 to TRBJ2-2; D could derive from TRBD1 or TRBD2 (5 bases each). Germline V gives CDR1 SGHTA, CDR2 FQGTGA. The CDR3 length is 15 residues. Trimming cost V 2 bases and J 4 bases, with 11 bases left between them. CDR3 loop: CASSLDRGGTGELFF. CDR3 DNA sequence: TGTGCCAGCAGCTTAGACAGAGGAGGCACCGGGGAGCTGTTTTTT.

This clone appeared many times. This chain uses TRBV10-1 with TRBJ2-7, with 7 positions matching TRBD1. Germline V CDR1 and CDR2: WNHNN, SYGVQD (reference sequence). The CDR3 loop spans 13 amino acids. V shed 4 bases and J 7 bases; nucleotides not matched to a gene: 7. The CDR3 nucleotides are TGCGCCAGCAGTGCTAGGGGGCCGGGAGAGCAGTACTTC. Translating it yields CASSARGPGEQYF.

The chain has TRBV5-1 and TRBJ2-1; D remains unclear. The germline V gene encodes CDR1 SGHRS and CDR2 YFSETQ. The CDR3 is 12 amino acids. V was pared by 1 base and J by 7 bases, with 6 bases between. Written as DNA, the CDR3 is TGCGCCAGCAGCTTGTTCTCTAATGAGCAGTTCTTC. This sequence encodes CASSLFSNEQFF.

CDR3 bases: TGCAGCGTTGGTTTAGGAGACGGGGAGCTGTTTTTT. It encodes CSVGLGDGELFF. The V and J genes are TRBV29-1 and TRBJ2-2; no definite D call. The CDR3 length is 12 residues. The germline V and J ends were trimmed by 4 bases and 7 bases, with 10 bases remaining between them. The V gene's germline CDR1 is SQVTM and CDR2 ANQGSEA.

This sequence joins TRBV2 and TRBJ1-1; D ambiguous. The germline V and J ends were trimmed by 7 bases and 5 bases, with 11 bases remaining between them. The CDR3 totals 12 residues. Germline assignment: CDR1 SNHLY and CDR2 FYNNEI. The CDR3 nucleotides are TGTGCCAGCAAGGAAGCCGTAACTGAAGCTTTCTTT. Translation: CASKEAVTEAFF.

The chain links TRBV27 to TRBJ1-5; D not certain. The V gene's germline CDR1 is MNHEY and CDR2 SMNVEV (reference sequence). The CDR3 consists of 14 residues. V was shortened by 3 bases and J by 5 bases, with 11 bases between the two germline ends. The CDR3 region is CASSFSSVYQPQHF. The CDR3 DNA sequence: TGTGCCAGCAGTTTTTCCTCTGTCTATCAGCCCCAGCATTTT.

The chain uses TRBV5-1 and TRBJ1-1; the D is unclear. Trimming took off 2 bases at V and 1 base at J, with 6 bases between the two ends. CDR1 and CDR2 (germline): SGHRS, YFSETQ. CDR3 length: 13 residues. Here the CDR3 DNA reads TGCGCCAGCAGCTTTGACCGGAACACTGAAGCTTTCTTT. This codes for CASSFDRNTEAFF.

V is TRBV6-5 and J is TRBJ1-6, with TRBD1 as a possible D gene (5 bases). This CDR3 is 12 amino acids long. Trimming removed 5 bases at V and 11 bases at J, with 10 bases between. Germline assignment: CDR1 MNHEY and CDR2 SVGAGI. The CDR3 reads CASSKGSTPLHF. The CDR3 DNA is TGTGCCAGCAGTAAGGGGAGTACACCCCTCCACTTT.

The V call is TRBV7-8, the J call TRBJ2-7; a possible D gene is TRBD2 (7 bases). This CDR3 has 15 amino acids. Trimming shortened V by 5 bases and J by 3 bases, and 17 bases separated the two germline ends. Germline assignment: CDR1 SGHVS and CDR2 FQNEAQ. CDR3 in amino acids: CASSHKAGHLYEQYF. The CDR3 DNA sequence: TGTGCCAGCAGCCACAAAGCGGGACACCTCTACGAGCAGTACTTC.

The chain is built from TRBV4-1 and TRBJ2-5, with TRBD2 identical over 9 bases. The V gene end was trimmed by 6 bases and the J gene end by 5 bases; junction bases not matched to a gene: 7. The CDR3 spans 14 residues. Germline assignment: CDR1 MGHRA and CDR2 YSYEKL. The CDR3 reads CASSGGGAVETQYF. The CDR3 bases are TGCGCCAGCAGTGGCGGGGGGGCCGTGGAGACCCAGTACTTC.

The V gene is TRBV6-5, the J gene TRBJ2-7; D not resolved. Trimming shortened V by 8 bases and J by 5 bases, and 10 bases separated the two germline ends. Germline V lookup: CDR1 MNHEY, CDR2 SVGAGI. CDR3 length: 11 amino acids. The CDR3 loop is CASSSAHEQYF. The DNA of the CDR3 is TGTGCCAGCTCATCCGCCCACGAGCAGTACTTC.

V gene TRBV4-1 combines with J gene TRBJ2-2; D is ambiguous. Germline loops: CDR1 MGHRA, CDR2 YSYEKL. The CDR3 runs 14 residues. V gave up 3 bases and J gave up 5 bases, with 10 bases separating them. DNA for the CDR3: TGCGCCAGCAGCCAGCGAGGTGGGACCGGGGAGCTGTTTTTT. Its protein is CASSQRGGTGELFF.

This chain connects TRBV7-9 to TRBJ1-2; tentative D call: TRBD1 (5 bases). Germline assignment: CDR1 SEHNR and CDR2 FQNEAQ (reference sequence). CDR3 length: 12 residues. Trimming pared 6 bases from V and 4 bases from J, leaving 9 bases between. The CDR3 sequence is CASSPQGYGYTF. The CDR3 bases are TGTGCCAGCAGTCCGCAGGGCTATGGCTACACCTTC.

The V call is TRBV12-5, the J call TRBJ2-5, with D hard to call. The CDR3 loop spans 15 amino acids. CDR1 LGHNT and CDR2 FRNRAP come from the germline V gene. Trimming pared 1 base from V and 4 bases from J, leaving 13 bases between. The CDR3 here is CASGLGQSLGETQYF. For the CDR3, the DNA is TGTGCTAGTGGTTTGGGACAATCCCTGGGAGAGACCCAGTACTTC.

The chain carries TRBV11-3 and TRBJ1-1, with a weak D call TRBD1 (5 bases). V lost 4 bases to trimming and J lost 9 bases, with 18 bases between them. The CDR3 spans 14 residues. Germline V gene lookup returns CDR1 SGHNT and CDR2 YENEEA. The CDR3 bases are TGTGCCAGCAGCTCCCCCCCACAGGCCCTCCAAGCTTTCTTT. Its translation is CASSSPPQALQAFF.

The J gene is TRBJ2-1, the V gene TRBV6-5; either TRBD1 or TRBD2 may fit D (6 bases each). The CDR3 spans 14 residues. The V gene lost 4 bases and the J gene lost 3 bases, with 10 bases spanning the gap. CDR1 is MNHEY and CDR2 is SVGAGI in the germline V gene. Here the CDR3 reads CASSSGARYNEQFF. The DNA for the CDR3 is TGTGCCAGCAGTTCGGGGGCCCGCTACAATGAGCAGTTCTTC.